What follows are 21 T cell receptor beta chains derived from one specimen sequenced in a study of neurological immune-mediated disorders. TCRdb fed the 5' RACE reads into MiXCR, producing one record per CDR3 protein. The profile shows approximately 100,000 distinct CDR3 sequences, under 14% of them singletons. Time point denoted: longitudinal time-point 3. Sequencing was done on a sample of PBMCs. The receptors were gathered from a female donor with HTLV-1-associated myelopathy (HAM/TSP).

V usage is TRBV9 and J usage is TRBJ2-3; possible D gene TRBD1, 5 bases. The CDR3 runs to 15 residues. CDR1 is SGDLS, CDR2 YYNGEE, per germline. Trimming left V 2 bases short and J 0 bases short, with 10 bases between. Here the CDR3 DNA reads TGTGCCAGCAGCGTGGATGGACAAAGCACAGATACGCAGTATTTT. Protein sequence: CASSVDGQSTDTQYF.

In this sample, this clonotype turned up many times. The chain is built from TRBV20-1 and TRBJ2-7; 9 bases align to TRBD2. Unmatched junction bases numbered 8, after V lost 3 bases and J lost 2 bases. CDR3 length: 15 amino acids. The germline gives CDR1 DFQATT, CDR2 SNEGSKA (reference sequence). The CDR3 DNA follows: TGCAGTGCTAGCCGGGGAGCGGGGGGAACCTACGAGCAGTACTTC. Translated: CSASRGAGGTYEQYF.

This clonotype appeared many times. The rearrangement joins TRBV10-3 to TRBJ1-4, with D possibly matching TRBD1 (5 bases). Germline lookup yields CDR1 ENHRY and CDR2 SYGVKD. The CDR3 extends over 15 amino acids. Deletions cut 0 bases from V and 7 bases from J, with 12 bases between. The CDR3 coding sequence is TGTGCCATCAGTGAGTCGGCCGGGGGTGGTGAAAAACTGTTTTTT. It specifies CAISESAGGGEKLFF.

There are many counts of this clonotype. The chain combines TRBV20-1 with TRBJ2-7; D gene uncertain. The V gene's germline CDR1 is DFQATT and CDR2 SNEGSKA (reference sequence). V lost 0 bases and J lost 3, with 12 bases in between. The CDR3 contains 14 residues. The CDR3 reads CSAREVGKLYEQYF. CDR3 bases: TGCAGTGCTAGAGAAGTTGGCAAACTCTACGAGCAGTACTTC.

This clonotype showed up many times. The V call is TRBV6-5, the J call TRBJ1-1; D not resolved. The CDR3 sequence is 13 residues long. Germline V gene sequence: CDR1 MNHEY, CDR2 SVGAGI. Trimming left V 3 bases short and J 0 bases short, with 5 bases between. CDR3 sequence: CASSYDMNTEAFF. Here the CDR3 DNA reads TGTGCCAGCAGTTATGATATGAACACTGAAGCTTTCTTT.

This clonotype was detected ten times or more. The V gene is TRBV7-8, the J gene TRBJ2-1, with D unclear. V lost 4 bases and J 8 bases, leaving 21 bases between the germline ends. The CDR3 has 16 amino acids. CDR1 and CDR2 (germline): SGHVS, FQNEAQ. The CDR3: CASSSSYAALLDEQFF. The CDR3 region has the DNA TGTGCCAGCAGCTCCTCATACGCAGCCCTATTAGATGAGCAGTTCTTC.

This clonotype came up many times. The chain employs TRBV6-1 and TRBJ2-4; TRBD1 agrees at 9 bases. CDR3 length: 16 amino acids. CDR1 and CDR2 from the germline V gene are MNHNS and SASEGT. J was trimmed by 3 bases and V by 5 bases; bases with no gene match: 8. CDR3 coding DNA: TGTGCCAGCAGTCCCCAAAGGACAGGGGACAAAAACATTCAGTACTTC. Its translation is CASSPQRTGDKNIQYF.

This clonotype was observed many times. The rearrangement joins TRBV6-5 to TRBJ1-2; possible D gene TRBD1, 5 bases. The length of the CDR3 is 14 residues. CDR1 and CDR2 (germline): MNHEY, SVGAGI. Trimming removed 6 bases from V and 8 bases from J, with 19 bases in between. CDR3 in DNA: TGTGCCAGCAGACAACAGGATGCGAGGGGAGGCTACACCTTC. It specifies CASRQQDARGGYTF.

Ten or more counts support this clonotype. The chain employs TRBV5-1 and TRBJ1-5; TRBD1 agrees at 7 bases. V shed 4 bases and J 6 bases; nucleotides not matched to a gene: 7. Per germline, CDR1 SGHRS and CDR2 YFSETQ. This CDR3 is 14 amino acids long. CDR3 nucleotide sequence: TGCGCCAGCAGCATGACAGGGAGCGGTCAGCCCCAGCATTTT. This encodes CASSMTGSGQPQHF.

V usage is TRBV20-1 and J usage is TRBJ2-3; D not resolved. The CDR3 runs 16 residues. The ends were cut back, 3 bases at V and 0 bases at J, with 16 bases in the middle. Germline V gene sequence: CDR1 DFQATT, CDR2 SNEGSKA (reference sequence). The chain's CDR3 is CSARRFAESSTDTQYF. CDR3 bases: TGCAGTGCTAGGAGGTTTGCCGAGTCGAGCACAGATACGCAGTATTTT.

Worth noting for this clonotype: A read error is possible here, since a much larger clone lies one base away. This sequence joins TRBV7-2 and TRBJ2-4; TRBD2 aligns across 8 bases. J gave up 5 bases and V 7 bases, and 10 bases lay outside the gene matches. The CDR3 contains 15 residues. CDR1 SGHTA and CDR2 FQGNSA come from the germline V gene. The CDR3 loop is CASNFIGGAENIQYF. DNA of the CDR3: TGTGCCAGCAACTTCATCGGGGGGGCGGAAAACATTCAGTACTTC.

This clonotype was seen many times. V gene TRBV20-1 combines with J gene TRBJ2-1; 10 bases align to TRBD2. V lost 1 base and J lost 9; bases outside the gene matches: 6. CDR3 length: 14 residues. Germline CDR1 is DFQATT and CDR2 is SNEGSKA (reference sequence). DNA of the CDR3: TGCAGTGCTAGAGTAGCGGGGGGTGACCTTGAGCAGTTCTTC. The encoded protein is CSARVAGGDLEQFF.

This clonotype has at least ten counts. The genes are TRBV5-1 and TRBJ2-7, with D perhaps TRBD1 (5 bases). CDR3 length equals 14 residues. The germline CDR1 and CDR2 sequences are SGHRS and YFSETQ. V dropped 0 bases and J dropped 3 bases, with 10 bases sitting between them. In DNA, the CDR3 is TGCGCCAGCAGCTTGGACTGGGGCAGCTACGAGCAGTACTTC. This gives the protein CASSLDWGSYEQYF.

This clonotype appeared many times. This chain joins TRBV5-1 and TRBJ2-1; 9 nucleotides align to TRBD2. The ends lost 5 bases at V and 9 bases at J; junction bases unmatched: 9. The CDR3 totals 14 residues. CDR1 is SGHRS and CDR2 is YFSETQ in the germline V gene. The CDR3 here is CASRFDSGGGEQFF. CDR3 sequence (DNA): TGCGCCAGCAGGTTCGATAGCGGGGGAGGTGAGCAGTTCTTC.

This clonotype was found many times. The J gene is TRBJ2-1, the V gene TRBV3-1; tentatively, D is TRBD2 (7 bases). V dropped 0 bases and J dropped 7 bases, with 13 bases sitting between them. The germline V gene encodes CDR1 LGHDT and CDR2 YNNKEL (reference sequence). This CDR3 comprises 15 residues. The CDR3 nucleotides are TGTGCCAGCAGCCAAGAAGTGGGGGGGCCGAATGAGCAGTTCTTC. Its protein is CASSQEVGGPNEQFF.

Comment on this clonotype: A clone one base away is much larger, so this may be a read error. This chain connects TRBV28 to TRBJ2-3; 11 bases line up with TRBD2. The germline CDR1 and CDR2 sequences are MDHEN and SYDVKM. There are 15 residues in the CDR3. In DNA form, the CDR3 reads TGTGCCAGCAGTCGACTAGCGGGGTACACACATACGCAGTATTTT. Translation: CASSRLAGYTHTQYF.

Many counts were recorded for this clonotype. A junction boundary mismatches the germline segment, possibly from a read error. The chain carries TRBV7-8 and TRBJ1-6; the D is unclear. CDR3 length equals 16 residues. CDR1 and CDR2 (germline): SGHVS, FQNEAQ. The CDR3 reads CASSLVGGIGNSSLHF. The CDR3, as DNA: TGTGCCAGCAGCTTAGTGGGAGGTATAGGCAATTCATCCCTCCACTTT.

The chain employs TRBV5-4 and TRBJ1-6, with a possible D match to TRBD1 (6 bases). From germline, CDR1 is SGHNT and CDR2 YYREEE (reference sequence). V gave up 7 bases and J gave up 6 bases, with 17 bases separating them. This CDR3 comprises 15 residues. CDR3 DNA sequence: TGTGCCAGCCGTAAAGGGGACACGCTTAATTCACCCCTCCACTTT. Encoded protein: CASRKGDTLNSPLHF.

This clonotype was seen more than once but under ten times. The chain links TRBV7-2 to TRBJ1-2; 8 nucleotides match TRBD1. CDR1 and CDR2 (germline): SGHTA, FQGNSA. The CDR3 extends over 12 amino acids. Germline trimming cut 3 bases from V and 7 bases from J; bases unmatched to any gene: 1. In DNA, the CDR3 is TGTGCCAGCAGCTTCAGGGGGCTTGGCTACACCTTC. Residues: CASSFRGLGYTF.

The table lists this clonotype with many counts. The V gene is TRBV2, the J gene TRBJ1-6, with D unresolved. Trimming shortened V by 6 bases and J by 3 bases, and 12 bases separated the two germline ends. The CDR3 runs to 15 residues. Germline assignment: CDR1 SNHLY and CDR2 FYNNEI. CDR3 DNA: TGTGCCAGCAGAACCGGGAGAAGCTATAATTCACCCCTCCACTTT. Its protein product is CASRTGRSYNSPLHF.

With regard to this clonotype: This clone may be a read error of a much larger clone one base away. The V call is TRBV4-1, the J call TRBJ1-5; 7 positions agree with TRBD1. Per the germline V gene, CDR1 is MGHRA and CDR2 is YSYEKL. This CDR3 is built from 16 residues. The CDR3 DNA sequence: TGCGCCAGCAGCCAAATGAAAACAGGGGCCAATCAGCCCCAGCAATTT. Translation gives CASSQMKTGANQPQQF.